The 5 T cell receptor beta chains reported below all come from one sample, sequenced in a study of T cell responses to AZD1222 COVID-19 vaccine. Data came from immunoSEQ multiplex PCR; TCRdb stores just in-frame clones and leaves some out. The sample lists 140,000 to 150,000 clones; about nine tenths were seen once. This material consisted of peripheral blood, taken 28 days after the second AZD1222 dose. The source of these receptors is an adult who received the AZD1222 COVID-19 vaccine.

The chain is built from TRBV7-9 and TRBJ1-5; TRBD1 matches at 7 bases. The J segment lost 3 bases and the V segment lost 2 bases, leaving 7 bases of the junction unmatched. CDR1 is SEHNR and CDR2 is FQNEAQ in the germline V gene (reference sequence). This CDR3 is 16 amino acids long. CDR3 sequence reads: CASSLNRGRNNQPQHF. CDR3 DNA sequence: TGTGCCAGCAGCTTAAACAGGGGAAGGAACAATCAGCCCCAGCATTTT.

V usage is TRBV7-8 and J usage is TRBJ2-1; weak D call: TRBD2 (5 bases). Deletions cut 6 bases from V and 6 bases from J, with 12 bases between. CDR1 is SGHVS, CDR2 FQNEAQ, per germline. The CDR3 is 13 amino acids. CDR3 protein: CASSRTRPNEQFF. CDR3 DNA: TGTGCCAGCAGTAGGACTCGGCCCAATGAGCAGTTCTTC.

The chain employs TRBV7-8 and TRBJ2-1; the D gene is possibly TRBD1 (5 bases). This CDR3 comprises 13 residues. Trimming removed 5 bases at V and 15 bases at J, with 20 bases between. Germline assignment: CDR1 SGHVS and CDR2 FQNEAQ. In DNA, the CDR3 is TGTGCCAGCAGCCCTCCTCGGCCGGAAAGGGGGTTCTTC. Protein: CASSPPRPERGFF. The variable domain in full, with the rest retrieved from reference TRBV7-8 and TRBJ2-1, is GAGVSQSPRYKVAKRGQDVALRCDPISGHVSLFWYQQALGQGPEFLTYFQNEAQLDKSGLPSDRFFAERPEGSVSTLKIQRTQQEDSAVYLCASSPPRPERGFFGPGTRLTVL.

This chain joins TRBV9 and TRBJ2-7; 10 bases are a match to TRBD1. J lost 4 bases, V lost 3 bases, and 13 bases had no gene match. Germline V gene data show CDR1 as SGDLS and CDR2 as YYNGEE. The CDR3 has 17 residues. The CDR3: CASSGQDGQGGGYEQYF. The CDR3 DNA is TGTGCCAGCAGCGGACAAGATGGACAGGGGGGAGGGTACGAGCAGTACTTC.

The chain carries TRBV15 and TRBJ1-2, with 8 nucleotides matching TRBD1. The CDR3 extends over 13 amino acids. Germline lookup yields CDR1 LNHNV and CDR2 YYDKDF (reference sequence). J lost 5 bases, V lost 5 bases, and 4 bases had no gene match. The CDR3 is CATSQGAGYGYTF. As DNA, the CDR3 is TGTGCCACCAGCCAGGGGGCCGGTTATGGCTACACCTTC. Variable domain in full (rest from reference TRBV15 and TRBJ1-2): DAMVIQNPRYQVTQFGKPVTLSCSQTLNHNVMYWYQQKSSQAPKLLFHYYDKDFNNEADTPDNFQSRRPNTSFCFLDIRSPGLGDTAMYLCATSQGAGYGYTFGSGTRLTVV.